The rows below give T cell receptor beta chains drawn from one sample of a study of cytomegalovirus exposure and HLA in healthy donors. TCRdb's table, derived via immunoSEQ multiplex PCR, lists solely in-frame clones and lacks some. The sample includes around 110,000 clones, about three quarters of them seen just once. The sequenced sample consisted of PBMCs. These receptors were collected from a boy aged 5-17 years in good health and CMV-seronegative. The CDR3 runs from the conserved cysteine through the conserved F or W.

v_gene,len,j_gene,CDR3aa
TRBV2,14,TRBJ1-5,CASSEQGNNQPQHF
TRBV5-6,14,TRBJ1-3,CASSLAGSGNTIYF
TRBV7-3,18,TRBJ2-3,CASSLMAVSGFNPDTQYF
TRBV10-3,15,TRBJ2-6,CAISQPGSGANVLTF
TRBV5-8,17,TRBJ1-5,CASSLGPHRDRNQPQHF
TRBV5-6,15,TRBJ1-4,CASSFQGQGDEKLFF
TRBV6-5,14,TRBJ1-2,CASSLGGALNGYTF
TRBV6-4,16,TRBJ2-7,CASSPSGYTDYYEQYF
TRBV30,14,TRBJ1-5,CAWGETGSNQPQHF
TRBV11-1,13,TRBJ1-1,CASSLIPDIEAFF
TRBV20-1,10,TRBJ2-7,CSATGSKEYF
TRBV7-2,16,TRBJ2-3,CASSLRSSGFTDTQYF
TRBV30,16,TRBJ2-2,CAFPPSGSFNTGELFF
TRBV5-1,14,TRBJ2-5,CASSYGQGKETQYF
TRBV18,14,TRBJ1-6,CASSPPGQNSPLHF
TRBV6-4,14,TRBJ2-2,CASSRDTNTGELFF
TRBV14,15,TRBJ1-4,CASSQTGERNEKLFF
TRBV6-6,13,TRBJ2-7,CASTGQGVYEQYF
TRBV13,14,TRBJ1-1,CASSLEQPHTEAFF
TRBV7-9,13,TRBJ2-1,CASSLLVQEGQFF
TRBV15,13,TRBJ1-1,CATSRVGNTEAFF
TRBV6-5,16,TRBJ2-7,CASSYSGGEFSYEQYF
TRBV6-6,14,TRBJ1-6,CASSYGTENSPLHF
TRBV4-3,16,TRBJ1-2,CASSQGVQGARNGYTF
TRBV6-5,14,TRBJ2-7,CASRGEGYSYEQYF
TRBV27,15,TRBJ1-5,CASSFQGISNQPQHF
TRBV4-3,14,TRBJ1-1,CASSQVTGTGEAFF
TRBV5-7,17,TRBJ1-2,CASSLVKSVRLPYGYTF
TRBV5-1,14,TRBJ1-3,CASSPGGFENTIYF
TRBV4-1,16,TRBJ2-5,CASSLTSGGGRETQYF
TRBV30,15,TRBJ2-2,CAWSVLPQPGGELFF
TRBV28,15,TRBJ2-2,CASSTGFGNTGELFF
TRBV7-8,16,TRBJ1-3,CASSSHLTGSGNTIYF
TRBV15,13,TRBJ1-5,CATSIGGSQPQHF
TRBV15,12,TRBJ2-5,CATSSLQETQYF
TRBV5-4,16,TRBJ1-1,CASSSKRQGGGTEAFF
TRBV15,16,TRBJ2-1,CATSRGEREAYNEQFF
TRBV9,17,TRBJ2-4,CASSEGLAWGAKNIQYF
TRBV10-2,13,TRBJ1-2,CASRGTGGDGYTF
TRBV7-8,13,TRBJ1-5,CASSLGPGQPQHF
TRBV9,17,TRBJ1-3,CASSVARQASSGNTIYF
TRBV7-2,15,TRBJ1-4,CASSLREATNEKLFF